A selection of T cell receptor beta chains follows, all from one sample in a study of blood T cell repertoires in COVID-19. Sequenced by immunoSEQ multiplex PCR; TCRdb stores in-frame clones only, minus some. The repertoire consists of some 250,000 clones, with under 90% occurring once and the leading ten covering roughly 4%. Input material: peripheral blood. The receptors come from a man aged 60-69 years with acute or convalescent COVID-19. Both conserved end residues are trimmed from each CDR3. Fields, in order: V gene, J gene, clone size, D gene, CDR3 protein. A D gene is named only where the DNA matches it firmly. Part of the rows lack a size; the others show once, few, many or a class for expanded clones.

TRBV11-2	TRBJ2-1	NA	TRBD2	ASSRYSGGLYNEQF
TRBV10-1	TRBJ2-1	NA	TRBD2	ASSEGAGLGTYNEQF
TRBV7-3	TRBJ1-1	NA	NA	ASSTQTDTEAF
TRBV28	TRBJ1-1	few	NA	ASKPSSRDTEAF
TRBV7-6	TRBJ2-2	NA	TRBD2	ASSLRGAGANTGELF
TRBV19	TRBJ2-7	NA	TRBD2	ASSSGLAGLDEQY
TRBV5-1	TRBJ2-1	NA	TRBD2	ASSFRLALYNEQF
TRBV7-3	TRBJ1-5	NA	NA	ASSPREPQH
TRBV13	TRBJ2-5	NA	TRBD2	ASSLRAGGPMETQY
TRBV30	TRBJ2-2	few	TRBD2	AWRPPPGGADTGELF
TRBV5-1	TRBJ1-4	NA	NA	ASSVTGATNEKLF
TRBV5-1	TRBJ2-5	few	NA	ASSETPTRLETQY
TRBV7-2	TRBJ1-2	NA	TRBD1	ASSLAYHLTGGGYGYT
TRBV5-4	TRBJ1-4	few	NA	ASSRWTDEKLF
TRBV2	TRBJ2-2	NA	TRBD2	ASSATSGNTGELF
TRBV7-6	TRBJ2-5	NA	NA	ASSSGQPGGTQY
TRBV10-3	TRBJ2-1	NA	TRBD2	ATGTSGGLSSYNEQF
TRBV15	TRBJ1-5	NA	TRBD1	AIRAGTASGNQPQH
TRBV5-6	TRBJ2-3	once	TRBD2	ASSLGLAGGTDTQY
TRBV5-1	TRBJ2-6	NA	NA	ASSPQGSGANVLT
TRBV2	TRBJ2-5	NA	TRBD2	ASSEVAGGTQY
TRBV10-3	TRBJ1-5	NA	TRBD1	ATSMGQGNNQPQH
TRBV6-5	TRBJ2-7	once	NA	ASSYRSGFSYEQY
TRBV29-1	TRBJ1-2	NA	NA	SVERRDANYGYT
TRBV6-2/TRBV6-3	TRBJ2-7	NA	NA	ASSKTSSYEQY
TRBV30	TRBJ1-6	NA	NA	AWTLSGPLH
TRBV19	TRBJ1-2	few	TRBD1	ASRGTGYGYT
TRBV6-5	TRBJ1-4	NA	TRBD1	ASSHGQGINEKLF
TRBV4-2	TRBJ2-1	once	NA	ASSNFLDRGSYNEQF
TRBV18	TRBJ2-1	NA	NA	ASSWAEDNEQF
TRBV6-4	TRBJ2-1	NA	TRBD1	ASSDGTGGNEQF
TRBV29-1	TRBJ1-2	NA	NA	SVEDQGGGYT
TRBV19	TRBJ1-3	NA	NA	ASSPRPRTSPSGNTIY
TRBV25-1	TRBJ2-5	NA	TRBD1	ASSGTGTQETQY
TRBV7-2	TRBJ2-2	once	TRBD2	ASSLAGGPGTGELF
TRBV7-9	TRBJ1-3	NA	NA	ASSVDHSIGNTIY
TRBV7-9	TRBJ1-2	NA	TRBD1	ATDTGTGFNYGYT
TRBV18	TRBJ1-5	NA	TRBD1	ASSPGQPYTTYQPQH